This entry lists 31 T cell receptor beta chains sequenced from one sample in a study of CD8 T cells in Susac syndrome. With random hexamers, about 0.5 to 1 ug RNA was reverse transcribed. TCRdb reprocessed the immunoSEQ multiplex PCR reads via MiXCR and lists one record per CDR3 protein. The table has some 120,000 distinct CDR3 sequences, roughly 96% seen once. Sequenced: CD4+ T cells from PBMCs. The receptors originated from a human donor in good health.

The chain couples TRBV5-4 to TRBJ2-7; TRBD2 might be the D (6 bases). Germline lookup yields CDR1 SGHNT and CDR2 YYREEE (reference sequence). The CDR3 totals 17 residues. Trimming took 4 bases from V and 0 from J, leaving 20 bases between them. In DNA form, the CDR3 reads TGTGCCAGCAGCGGAAGCGGTCGGGACGGGAGCTCCTACGAGCAGTACTTC. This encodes CASSGSGRDGSSYEQYF. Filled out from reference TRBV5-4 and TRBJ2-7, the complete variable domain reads ETGVTQSPTHLIKTRGQQVTLRCSSQSGHNTVSWYQQALGQGPQFIFQYYREEENGRGNFPPRFSGLQFPNYSSELNVNALELDDSALYLCASSGSGRDGSSYEQYFGPGTRLTVT.

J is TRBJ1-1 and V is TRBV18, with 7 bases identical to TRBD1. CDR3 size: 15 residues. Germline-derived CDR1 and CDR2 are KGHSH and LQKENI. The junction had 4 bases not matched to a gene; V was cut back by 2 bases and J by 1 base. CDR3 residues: CASSPATGSNTEAFF. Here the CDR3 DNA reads TGTGCCAGCTCACCAGCGACAGGGTCGAACACTGAAGCTTTCTTT.

CDR3 sequence reads: CSVKQGVNTGELFF. CDR3 DNA sequence: TGCAGCGTTAAGCAGGGAGTGAACACCGGGGAGCTGTTTTTT. The chain recombines TRBV29-1 with TRBJ2-2, with D tentatively TRBD1 or TRBD2 (5 bases each). With 5 bases removed from V and 1 base from J, the gap between germline ends came to 11 bases. Germline V gives CDR1 SQVTM, CDR2 ANQGSEA. The CDR3 has 14 residues.

The chain's CDR3 is CASSLEDNYGYTF. The CDR3 DNA reads as TGCGCCAGCAGCTTGGAAGATAACTATGGCTACACCTTC. J is TRBJ1-2 and V is TRBV5-1, with D unclear. The germline CDR1 and CDR2 sequences are SGHRS and YFSETQ. Trimming shortened V by 0 bases and J by 1 base, and 4 bases separated the two germline ends. This CDR3 is 13 amino acids long. Complete variable domain (other parts from reference TRBV5-1 and TRBJ1-2): KAGVTQTPRYLIKTRGQQVTLSCSPISGHRSVSWYQQTPGQGLQFLFEYFSETQRNKGNFPGRFSGRQFSNSRSEMNVSTLELGDSALYLCASSLEDNYGYTFGSGTRLTVV.

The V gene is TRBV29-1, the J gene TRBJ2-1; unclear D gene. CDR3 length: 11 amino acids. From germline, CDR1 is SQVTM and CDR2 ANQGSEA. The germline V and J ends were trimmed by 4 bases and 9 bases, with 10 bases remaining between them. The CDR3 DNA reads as TGCAGCGTTGTTGTTTTCCCTGAGCAGTTCTTC. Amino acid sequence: CSVVVFPEQFF.

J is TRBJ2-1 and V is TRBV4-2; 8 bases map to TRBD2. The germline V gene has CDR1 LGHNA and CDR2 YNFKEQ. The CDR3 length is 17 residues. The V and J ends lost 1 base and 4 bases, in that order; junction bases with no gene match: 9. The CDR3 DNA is TGTGCCAGCAGCCAAGGAATGGGGCTAGCGGGTTACAATGAGCAGTTCTTC. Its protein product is CASSQGMGLAGYNEQFF.

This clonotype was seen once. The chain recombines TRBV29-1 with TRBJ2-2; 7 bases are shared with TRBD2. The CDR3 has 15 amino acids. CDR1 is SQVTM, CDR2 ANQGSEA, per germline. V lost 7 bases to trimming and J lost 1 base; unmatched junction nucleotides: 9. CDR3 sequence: CSAESQRENTGELFF. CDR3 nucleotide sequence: TGCAGCGCAGAGTCCCAGCGGGAGAACACCGGGGAGCTGTTTTTT.

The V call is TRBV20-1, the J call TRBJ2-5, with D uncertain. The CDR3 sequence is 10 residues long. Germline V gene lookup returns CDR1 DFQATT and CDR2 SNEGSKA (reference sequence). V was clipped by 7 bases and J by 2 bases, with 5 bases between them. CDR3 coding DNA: TGCAGTGGGCAGCAAGAGACCCAGTACTTC. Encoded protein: CSGQQETQYF.

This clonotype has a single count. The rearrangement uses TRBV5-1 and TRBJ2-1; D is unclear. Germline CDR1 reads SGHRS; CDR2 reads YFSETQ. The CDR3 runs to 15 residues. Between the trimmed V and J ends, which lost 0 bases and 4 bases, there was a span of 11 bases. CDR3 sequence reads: CASSLAAESYNEQFF. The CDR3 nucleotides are TGCGCCAGCAGCTTGGCAGCTGAATCGTACAATGAGCAGTTCTTC. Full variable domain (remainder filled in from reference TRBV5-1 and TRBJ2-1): KAGVTQTPRYLIKTRGQQVTLSCSPISGHRSVSWYQQTPGQGLQFLFEYFSETQRNKGNFPGRFSGRQFSNSRSEMNVSTLELGDSALYLCASSLAAESYNEQFFGPGTRLTVL.

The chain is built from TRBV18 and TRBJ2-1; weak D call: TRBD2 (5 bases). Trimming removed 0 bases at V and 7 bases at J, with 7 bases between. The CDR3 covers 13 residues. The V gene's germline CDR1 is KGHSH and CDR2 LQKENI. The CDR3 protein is CASSPPGENEQFF. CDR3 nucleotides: TGTGCCAGCTCACCACCTGGGGAGAATGAGCAGTTCTTC.

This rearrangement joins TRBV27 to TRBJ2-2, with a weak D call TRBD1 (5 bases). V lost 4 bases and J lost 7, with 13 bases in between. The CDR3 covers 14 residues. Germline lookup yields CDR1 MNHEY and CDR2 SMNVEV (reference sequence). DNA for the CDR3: TGTGCCAGCAGTTCCAACCAAGGGGTCGGGGAGCTGTTTTTT. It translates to CASSSNQGVGELFF.

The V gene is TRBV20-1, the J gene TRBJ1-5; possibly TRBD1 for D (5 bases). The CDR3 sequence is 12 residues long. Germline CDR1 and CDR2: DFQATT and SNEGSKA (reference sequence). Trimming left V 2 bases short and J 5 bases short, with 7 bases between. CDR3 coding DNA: TGCAGTGCTAGACAGGGACATCAGCCCCAGCATTTT. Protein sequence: CSARQGHQPQHF.

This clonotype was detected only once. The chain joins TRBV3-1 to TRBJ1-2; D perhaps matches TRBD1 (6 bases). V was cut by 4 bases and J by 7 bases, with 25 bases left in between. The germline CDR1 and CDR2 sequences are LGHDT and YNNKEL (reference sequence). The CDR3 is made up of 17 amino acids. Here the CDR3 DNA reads TGTGCCAGCAGCCCGCTACAGGGCTTGGAGGGAGTAGGTGGCTACACCTTC. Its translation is CASSPLQGLEGVGGYTF.

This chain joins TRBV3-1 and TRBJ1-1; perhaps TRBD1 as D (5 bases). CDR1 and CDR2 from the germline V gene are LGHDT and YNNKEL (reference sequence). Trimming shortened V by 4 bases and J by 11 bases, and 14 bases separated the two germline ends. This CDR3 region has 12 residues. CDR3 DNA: TGTGCCAGCAGCCGCCAGGGACTGCGGGCTTTCTTT. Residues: CASSRQGLRAFF.

CDR3 residues: CASSKGQVNDWQFF. As DNA, the CDR3 is TGTGCCAGCAGTAAGGGACAGGTAAATGATTGGCAGTTCTTC. The chain is built from TRBV6-5 and TRBJ2-1; TRBD1 aligns across 8 bases. The V gene's germline CDR1 is MNHEY and CDR2 SVGAGI. Trimming took 5 bases from V and 12 from J; bases not matched to a gene: 12. The CDR3 is made up of 14 amino acids.

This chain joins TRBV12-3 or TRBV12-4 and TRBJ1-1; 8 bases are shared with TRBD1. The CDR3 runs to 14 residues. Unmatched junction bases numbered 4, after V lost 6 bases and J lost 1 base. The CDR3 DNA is TGTGCCAGCAGAGCCGGGACAGGGAACACTGAAGCTTTCTTT. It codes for CASRAGTGNTEAFF.

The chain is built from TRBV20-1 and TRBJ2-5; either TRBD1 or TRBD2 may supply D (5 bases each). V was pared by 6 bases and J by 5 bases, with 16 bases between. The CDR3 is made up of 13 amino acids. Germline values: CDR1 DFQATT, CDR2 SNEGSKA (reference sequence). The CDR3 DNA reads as TGCAGTGCCCCCTGGGGACCACCGGAGACCCAGTACTTC. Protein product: CSAPWGPPETQYF.

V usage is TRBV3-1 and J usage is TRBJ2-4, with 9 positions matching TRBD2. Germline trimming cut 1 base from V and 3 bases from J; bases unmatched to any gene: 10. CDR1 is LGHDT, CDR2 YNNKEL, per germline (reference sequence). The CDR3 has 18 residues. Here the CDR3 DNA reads TGTGCCAGCAGCCAAGTGGTAGCGGGAGAAGGTGACAAAAACATTCAGTACTTC. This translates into CASSQVVAGEGDKNIQYF.

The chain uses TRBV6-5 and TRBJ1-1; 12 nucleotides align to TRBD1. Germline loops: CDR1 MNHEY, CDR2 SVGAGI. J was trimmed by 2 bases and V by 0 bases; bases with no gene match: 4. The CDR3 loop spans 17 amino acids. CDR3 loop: CASSYSRDRGPNTEAFF. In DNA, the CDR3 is TGTGCCAGCAGTTACTCGAGGGACAGGGGGCCAAACACTGAAGCTTTCTTT.

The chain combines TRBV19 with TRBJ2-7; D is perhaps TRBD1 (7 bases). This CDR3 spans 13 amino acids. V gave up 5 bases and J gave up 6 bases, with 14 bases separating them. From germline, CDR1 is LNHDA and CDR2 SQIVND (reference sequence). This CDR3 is CASSAGGSAEQYF. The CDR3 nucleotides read TGTGCCAGTAGTGCAGGGGGGTCGGCCGAGCAGTACTTC.

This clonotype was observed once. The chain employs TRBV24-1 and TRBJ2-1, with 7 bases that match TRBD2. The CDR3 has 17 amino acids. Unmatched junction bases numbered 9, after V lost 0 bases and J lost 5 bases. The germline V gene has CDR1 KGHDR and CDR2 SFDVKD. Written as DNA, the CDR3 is TGTGCCACCAGTGATTTGCAATCCAGCGGGGCCAACAATGAGCAGTTCTTC. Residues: CATSDLQSSGANNEQFF.

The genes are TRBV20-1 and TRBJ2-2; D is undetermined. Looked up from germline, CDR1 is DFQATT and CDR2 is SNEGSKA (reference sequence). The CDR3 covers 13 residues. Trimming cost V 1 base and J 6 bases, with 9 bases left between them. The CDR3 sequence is CSARVSGAGELFF. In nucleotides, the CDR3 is TGCAGTGCTAGAGTCTCTGGGGCCGGGGAGCTGTTTTTT.

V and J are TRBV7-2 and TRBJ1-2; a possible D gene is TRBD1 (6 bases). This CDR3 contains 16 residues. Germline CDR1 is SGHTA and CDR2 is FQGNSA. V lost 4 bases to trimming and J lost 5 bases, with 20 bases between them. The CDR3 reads CASSYRGAETTYGYTF. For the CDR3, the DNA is TGTGCCAGCAGCTACCGGGGGGCAGAAACAACGTATGGCTACACCTTC.

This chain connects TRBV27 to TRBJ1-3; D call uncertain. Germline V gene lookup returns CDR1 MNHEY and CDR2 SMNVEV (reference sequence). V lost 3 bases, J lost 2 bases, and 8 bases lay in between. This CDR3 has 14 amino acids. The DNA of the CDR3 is TGTGCCAGCAGTTTTCTAAGGGCTGGAAACACCATATATTTT. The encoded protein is CASSFLRAGNTIYF.

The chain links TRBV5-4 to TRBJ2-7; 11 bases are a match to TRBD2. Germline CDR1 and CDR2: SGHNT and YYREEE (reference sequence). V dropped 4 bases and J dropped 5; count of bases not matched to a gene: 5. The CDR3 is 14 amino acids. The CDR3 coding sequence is TGTGCCAGCAGCCCGACTAGCGGGGTCAACGAGCAGTACTTC. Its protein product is CASSPTSGVNEQYF.

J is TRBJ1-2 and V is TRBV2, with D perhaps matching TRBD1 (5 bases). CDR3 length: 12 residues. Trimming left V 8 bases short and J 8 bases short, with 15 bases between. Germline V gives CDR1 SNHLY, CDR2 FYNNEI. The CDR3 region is CASAFGDGGYTF. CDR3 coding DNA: TGTGCCAGCGCTTTCGGGGACGGAGGCTACACCTTC.

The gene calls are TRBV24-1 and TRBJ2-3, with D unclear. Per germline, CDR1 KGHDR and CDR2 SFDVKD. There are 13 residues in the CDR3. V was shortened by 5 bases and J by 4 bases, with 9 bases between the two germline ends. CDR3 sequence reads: CATSVSFPDTQYF. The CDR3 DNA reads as TGTGCCACCAGTGTCTCGTTCCCAGATACGCAGTATTTT.

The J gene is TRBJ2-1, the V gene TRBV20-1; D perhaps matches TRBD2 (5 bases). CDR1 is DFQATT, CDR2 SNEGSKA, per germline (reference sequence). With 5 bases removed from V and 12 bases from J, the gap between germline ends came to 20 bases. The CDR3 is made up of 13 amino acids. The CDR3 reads CSAPPDLGGGQFF. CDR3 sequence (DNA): TGCAGTGCTCCCCCGGACCTCGGAGGCGGGCAGTTCTTC.

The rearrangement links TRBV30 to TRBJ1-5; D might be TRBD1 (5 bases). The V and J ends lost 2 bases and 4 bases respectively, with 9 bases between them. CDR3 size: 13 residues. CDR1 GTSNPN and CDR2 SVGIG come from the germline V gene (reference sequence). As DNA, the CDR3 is TGTGCCTGGAGTCACCAGGGAAATCAGCCCCAGCATTTT. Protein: CAWSHQGNQPQHF.

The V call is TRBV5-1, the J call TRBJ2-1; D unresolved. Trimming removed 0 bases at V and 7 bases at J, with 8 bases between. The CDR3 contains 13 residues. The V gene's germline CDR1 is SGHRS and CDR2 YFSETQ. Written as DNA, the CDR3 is TGCGCCAGCAGCTTGGGGTGGGGAAATGAGCAGTTCTTC. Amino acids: CASSLGWGNEQFF.

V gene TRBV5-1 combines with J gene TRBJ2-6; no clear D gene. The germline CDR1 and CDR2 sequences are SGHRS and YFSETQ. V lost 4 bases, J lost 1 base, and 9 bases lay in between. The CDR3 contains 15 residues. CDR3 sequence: CASSGAQSGANVLTF. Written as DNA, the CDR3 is TGCGCCAGCAGCGGTGCGCAATCTGGGGCCAACGTCCTGACTTTC. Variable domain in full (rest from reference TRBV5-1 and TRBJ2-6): KAGVTQTPRYLIKTRGQQVTLSCSPISGHRSVSWYQQTPGQGLQFLFEYFSETQRNKGNFPGRFSGRQFSNSRSEMNVSTLELGDSALYLCASSGAQSGANVLTFGAGSRLTVL.